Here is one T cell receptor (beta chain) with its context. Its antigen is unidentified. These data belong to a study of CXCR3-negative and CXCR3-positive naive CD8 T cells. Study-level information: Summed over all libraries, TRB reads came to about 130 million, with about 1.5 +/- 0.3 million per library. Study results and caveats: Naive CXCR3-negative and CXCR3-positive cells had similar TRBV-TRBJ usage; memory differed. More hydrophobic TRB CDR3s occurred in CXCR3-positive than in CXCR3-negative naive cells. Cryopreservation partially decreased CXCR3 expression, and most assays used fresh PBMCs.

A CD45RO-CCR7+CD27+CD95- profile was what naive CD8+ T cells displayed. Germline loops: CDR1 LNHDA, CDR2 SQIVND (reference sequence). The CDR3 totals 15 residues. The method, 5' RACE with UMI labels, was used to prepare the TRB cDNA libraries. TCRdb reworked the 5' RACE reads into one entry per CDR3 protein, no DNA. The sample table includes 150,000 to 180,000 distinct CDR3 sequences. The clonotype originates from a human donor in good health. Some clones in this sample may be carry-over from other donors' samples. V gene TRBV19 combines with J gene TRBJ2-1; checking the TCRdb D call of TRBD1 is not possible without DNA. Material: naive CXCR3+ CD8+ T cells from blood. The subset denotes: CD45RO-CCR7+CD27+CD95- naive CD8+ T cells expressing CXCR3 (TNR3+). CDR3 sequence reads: CASSRPGQNYNEQFF.